A single sample is the source of the 18 T cell receptor beta chains below, sequenced in a study of blood T cells in healthy people across ages. The authors ran a second PCR of about 6 to 12 cycles using a sample-barcoded 5' primer and a J-beta primer mix. MiXCR was run by TCRdb on the 5' RACE reads, yielding one entry per CDR3 protein. The repertoire holds around 870,000 distinct CDR3 sequences, with under 30% as singletons. Specimen: blood. The receptors here all came from an elderly woman in good health.

This chain's CDR3 is CASSQVLGEAFF. Written as DNA, the CDR3 is TGTGCCAGCAGCCAAGTTTTAGGTGAAGCTTTCTTT. The chain combines TRBV4-2 with TRBJ1-1, with unresolved D. V lost 1 base to trimming and J lost 7 bases, with 7 bases between them. The CDR3 is 12 residues long. CDR1 and CDR2 (germline): LGHNA, YNFKEQ.

The J gene is TRBJ1-2, the V gene TRBV27; possible D gene TRBD1, 6 bases. Trimming cost V 7 bases and J 2 bases, with 14 bases left between them. CDR1 MNHEY and CDR2 SMNVEV come from the germline V gene (reference sequence). The CDR3 has 14 residues. CDR3 in amino acids: CASNPPQGNYGYTF. In DNA form, the CDR3 reads TGTGCCAGCAACCCTCCCCAGGGGAACTATGGCTACACCTTC.

In DNA form, the CDR3 reads TGTGCCAGCAGTTTAGCGCCGGCGGGAGTAGGGGATACGCAGTATTTT. This sequence encodes CASSLAPAGVGDTQYF. This sequence joins TRBV12-3 or TRBV12-4 and TRBJ2-3, with 7 positions matching TRBD2. V gave up 0 bases and J gave up 6 bases; unmatched junction bases: 9. The CDR3 has 16 amino acids.

This clonotype was observed many times. The rearrangement links TRBV2 to TRBJ2-7, with D perhaps TRBD1 (6 bases). CDR1 and CDR2 (germline): SNHLY, FYNNEI. V lost 5 bases to trimming and J lost 0 bases, with 17 bases between them. The CDR3 has 16 amino acids. In DNA form, the CDR3 reads TGTGCCAGCAGTTTAGGATCGGCAGGGGTCTCCTACGAGCAGTACTTC. Translation: CASSLGSAGVSYEQYF.

This clonotype was counted at least ten times. In DNA, the CDR3 is TGTGCCAGCAGCTTAGCGCGGGACGCGGATGAGCAGTTCTTC. It specifies CASSLARDADEQFF. The chain employs TRBV7-2 and TRBJ2-1, with TRBD2 as a possible D gene (6 bases). V was trimmed by 0 bases and J by 8 bases, leaving 11 bases between them. This CDR3 contains 14 residues. Germline V gene sequence: CDR1 SGHTA, CDR2 FQGNSA. Based on the CDR3 plus reference TRBV7-2 and TRBJ2-1, the full variable domain is GAGVSQSPSNKVTEKGKDVELRCDPISGHTALYWYRQSLGQGLEFLIYFQGNSAPDKSGLPSDRFSAERTGGSVSTLTIQRTQQEDSAVYLCASSLARDADEQFFGPGTRLTVL.

A word on this clonotype: Given a much more abundant clone one base away, this may be a read error. This chain joins TRBV2 and TRBJ1-5; maybe TRBD1 (5 bases). The CDR3 is 18 amino acids. CDR1 is SNHLY, CDR2 FYNNEI, per germline. CDR3 residues: CAGSPAAGSWYSNQPQHF. For the CDR3, the DNA is TGTGCCGGCAGTCCCGCGGCAGGGTCTTGGTATAGCAATCAGCCCCAGCATTTT.

This clonotype showed up just a few times. The chain recombines TRBV5-1 with TRBJ1-6, with D maybe TRBD1 (6 bases). V lost 0 bases, J lost 7 bases, and 11 bases lay in between. CDR1 and CDR2 (germline): SGHRS, YFSETQ. The CDR3 runs to 15 residues. In DNA form, the CDR3 reads TGCGCCAGCAGCTTGGATCGGGGGACAAATTCACCCCTCCACTTT. Protein: CASSLDRGTNSPLHF.

This clonotype was seen only a few times. A much larger clone differs from this one at a single base, so this may be a read error. The chain joins TRBV29-1 to TRBJ2-3, with D perhaps TRBD1 (6 bases). V was cut by 7 bases and J by 0 bases, with 8 bases left in between. Germline CDR1 and CDR2: SQVTM and ANQGSEA. The CDR3 loop spans 12 amino acids. As DNA, the CDR3 is TGCAGCGGGACAGCTAGCACAGATACGCAGTATTTT. It specifies CSGTASTDTQYF.

This clonotype was detected ten times or more. The chain joins TRBV5-1 to TRBJ2-3, with D possibly being TRBD1 (6 bases). The V gene's germline CDR1 is SGHRS and CDR2 YFSETQ. The CDR3 is 14 amino acids. Trimming removed 3 bases at V and 5 bases at J, with 13 bases between. DNA of the CDR3: TGCGCCAGCAGCTATTACAGGGCTGAAGATACGCAGTATTTT. This encodes CASSYYRAEDTQYF.

The chain recombines TRBV7-9 with TRBJ1-2; 8 bases agree with TRBD1. CDR1 and CDR2 (germline): SEHNR, FQNEAQ (reference sequence). The CDR3 has 13 residues. The J segment lost 8 bases and the V segment lost 5 bases, leaving 7 bases of the junction unmatched. DNA of the CDR3: TGTGCCAGCAGCACCGGGACAGGCCACGGCTACACCTTC. This translates into CASSTGTGHGYTF.

This clonotype came up many times. The chain combines TRBV3-1 with TRBJ2-3, with a possible D match to TRBD1 (7 bases). The CDR3 has 14 amino acids. The ends were cut back, 3 bases at V and 2 bases at J, with 9 bases in the middle. From germline, CDR1 is LGHDT and CDR2 YNNKEL (reference sequence). CDR3 loop: CASSHRGVTDTQYF. For the CDR3, the DNA is TGTGCCAGCAGCCACAGGGGGGTCACAGATACGCAGTATTTT.

This clonotype was seen at least ten times. The junction differs from germline at one of its ends, possibly a read error. The chain is built from TRBV7-2 and TRBJ2-1; 7 bases fit TRBD2. Per the germline V gene, CDR1 is SGHTA and CDR2 is FQGNSA. CDR3 length equals 15 residues. CDR3 nucleotide sequence: TGCGCCAGCAGCTTGGGGCTGGCGGGGGTTAATGAGCAGTTCTTC. The encoded protein is CASSLGLAGVNEQFF.

The chain recombines TRBV20-1 with TRBJ2-1; D might be TRBD2 (6 bases). The V gene's germline CDR1 is DFQATT and CDR2 SNEGSKA (reference sequence). Trimming pared 4 bases from V and 4 bases from J, leaving 17 bases between. The CDR3 runs to 15 residues. The CDR3 DNA reads TGCAGTGCTATCCATTCCGGGACTCCTTACAATGAGCAGTTCTTC. Its protein is CSAIHSGTPYNEQFF.

This chain links TRBV7-2 with TRBJ2-3, with D uncertain. The CDR3 length is 13 residues. Trimming removed 4 bases from V and 5 bases from J, with 10 bases in between. CDR1 and CDR2 from the germline V gene are SGHTA and FQGNSA. The CDR3: CASSYDLRDTQYF. CDR3 DNA: TGTGCCAGCAGCTACGACCTACGAGATACGCAGTATTTT.

A remark on this clonotype: This could be a read error, since a much larger clone is one nucleotide away. The chain employs TRBV7-2 and TRBJ2-7, with D perhaps TRBD2 (7 bases). Trimming removed 2 bases from V and 12 bases from J, with 20 bases in between. The CDR3 runs to 14 residues. Looked up from germline, CDR1 is SGHTA and CDR2 is FQGNSA. The CDR3 spells CASSLHRGRETRYF. As DNA, the CDR3 is TGTGCCAGCAGCTTACACCGGGGGCGGGAGACCCGGTACTTC.

As for this clonotype: A much larger clone differs by one base, so this may be a read error. This chain links TRBV12-3 or TRBV12-4 with TRBJ1-4; maybe TRBD1 (5 bases). CDR3 length equals 14 residues. V was clipped by 6 bases and J by 9 bases, with 17 bases between them. CDR3: CASRAGTRNKKLFF. CDR3 in DNA: TGTGCCAGCAGAGCCGGGACCCGAAATAAAAAACTGTTTTTT.

The gene calls are TRBV11-2 and TRBJ2-2, with D tentatively TRBD1 (5 bases). CDR1 and CDR2 from the germline V gene are SGHAT and FQNNGV. This CDR3 has 15 residues. Trimming shortened V by 4 bases and J by 1 base, and 10 bases separated the two germline ends. CDR3 in amino acids: CASSYFRENTGELFF. CDR3 nucleotide sequence: TGTGCCAGCAGCTACTTCAGGGAGAACACCGGGGAGCTGTTTTTT. The whole variable domain, filled in from reference TRBV11-2 and TRBJ2-2, reads EAGVAQSPRYKIIEKRQSVAFWCNPISGHATLYWYQQILGQGPKLLIQFQNNGVVDDSQLPKDRFSAERLKGVDSTLKIQPAKLEDSAVYLCASSYFRENTGELFFGEGSRLTVL.

In this sample, this clonotype turned up a few times. One end of the junction fails to match germline, which may point to a read error. This chain joins TRBV5-1 and TRBJ2-2; D might be TRBD1 or TRBD2, each matching 6 bases. Germline loops: CDR1 SGHRS, CDR2 YFSETQ. The CDR3 spans 15 residues. For the CDR3, the DNA is TGCTCCAGCAGCCTAGTTGGGGGGCTCACCGGGGAGCTGTTTTTT. This gives the protein CSSSLVGGLTGELFF.